This entry concerns a single TCR beta chain. The antigen remains undetermined. These data are taken from a study of OX40 agonist ivuxolimab in advanced cancers. Across the whole study: Enrolled patients in dose escalation had cancers that were hepatocellular carcinoma, melanoma, renal cell or head and neck cancer.

Study-wide points: By week 6 at 0.1 to 3.0 mg/kg, blood CD4+ and CD8+ T cells had expanded clonally.

The V gene's germline CDR1 is SEHNR and CDR2 FQNEAQ (reference sequence). The length of the CDR3 is 13 residues. V was pared by 5 bases and J by 7 bases, with 4 bases of the junction left unmatched. The investigators sampled blood at baseline, at cycle 4 day 1, and at cycle 7 day 1. Libraries were prepared by immunoSEQ multiplex PCR; TCRdb keeps only in-frame clonotypes and omits some of them. The table includes more than 45,000 clones, about 81% detected once. This specimen was CD4+ or CD8+ T cells sorted from blood, taken in a trial of the OX40 agonist ivuxolimab. This sequence was found in an adult with an advanced solid tumor such as melanoma, head and neck, liver or kidney cancer. The chain couples TRBV7-9 to TRBJ2-1; 8 positions match TRBD1. DNA for the CDR3: TGTGCCAGCAGCCCGGACAGGGTAAATGAGCAGTTCTTC. It is translated as CASSPDRVNEQFF. Filled out from reference TRBV7-9 and TRBJ2-1, the complete variable domain reads DTGVSQNPRHKITKRGQNVTFRCDPISEHNRLYWYRQTLGQGPEFLTYFQNEAQLEKSRLLSDRFSAERPKGSFSTLEIQRTEQGDSAMYLCASSPDRVNEQFFGPGTRLTVL.